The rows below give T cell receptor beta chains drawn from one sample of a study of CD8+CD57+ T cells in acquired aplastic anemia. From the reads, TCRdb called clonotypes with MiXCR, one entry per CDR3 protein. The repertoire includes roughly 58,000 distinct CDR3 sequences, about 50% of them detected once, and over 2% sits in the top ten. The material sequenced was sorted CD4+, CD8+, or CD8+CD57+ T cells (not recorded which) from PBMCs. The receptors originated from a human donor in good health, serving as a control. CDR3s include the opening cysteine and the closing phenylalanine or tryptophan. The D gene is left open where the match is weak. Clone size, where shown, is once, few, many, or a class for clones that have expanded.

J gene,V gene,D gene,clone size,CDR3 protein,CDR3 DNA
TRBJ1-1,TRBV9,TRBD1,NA,CASRLSTGIMNTEAFF,TGTGCCAGCCGATTATCGACAGGGATCATGAACACTGAAGCTTTCTTT
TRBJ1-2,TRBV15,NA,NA,CATSRERGDDYGYTF,TGTGCCACCAGCAGAGAGCGGGGAGACGACTATGGCTACACCTTC
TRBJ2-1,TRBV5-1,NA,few,CASSSLGSGPEKNEQFF,TGCGCCAGCAGCTCACTCGGTTCCGGGCCGGAAAAAAATGAGCAGTTCTTC
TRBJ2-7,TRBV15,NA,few,CATSRVVAPYEQYF,TGTGCCACCAGCAGAGTTGTGGCACCATACGAGCAGTACTTC
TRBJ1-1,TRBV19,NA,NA,CASRPGTFEAFF,TGTGCCAGTAGACCCGGGACGTTTGAAGCTTTCTTT
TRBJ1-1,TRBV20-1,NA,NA,CSVPGQTNTEAFF,TGCAGCGTACCGGGGCAGACGAACACTGAAGCTTTCTTT
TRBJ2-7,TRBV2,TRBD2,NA,CASGGGGAKEQYF,TGTGCCAGCGGGGGCGGGGGGGCAAAGGAGCAGTACTTC
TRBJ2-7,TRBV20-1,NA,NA,CSARNRGFNEQYF,TGCAGTGCTAGAAACCGGGGCTTCAACGAGCAGTACTTC
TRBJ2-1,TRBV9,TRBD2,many,CASSVVPLAGVNEQFF,TGTGCCAGCAGCGTAGTTCCCCTAGCGGGAGTGAATGAGCAGTTCTTC
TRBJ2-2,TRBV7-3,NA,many,CASSLLRNTGELFF,TGTGCCAGCAGCTTGCTACGGAACACCGGGGAGCTGTTTTTT
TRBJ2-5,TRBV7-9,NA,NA,CASSGGRETQYF,TGTGCCAGCAGCGGTGGAAGAGAGACCCAGTACTTC
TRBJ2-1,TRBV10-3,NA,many,CAISAPMTGANEQFF,TGTGCCATCAGTGCTCCTATGACAGGAGCCAATGAGCAGTTCTTC
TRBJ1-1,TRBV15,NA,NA,CATSRAHGDNSAFF,TGTGCCACCAGCAGGGCCCATGGGGATAATTCAGCTTTCTTT
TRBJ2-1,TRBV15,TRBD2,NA,CATSSAGLAGANEQFF,TGTGCCACCAGCAGCGCGGGACTAGCGGGAGCCAATGAGCAGTTCTTC
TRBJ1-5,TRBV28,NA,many,CASSLGRNNQPQHF,TGTGCCAGCAGTTTGGGGCGGAACAATCAGCCCCAGCATTTT
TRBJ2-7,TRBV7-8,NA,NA,CASTGPTVSYEQYF,TGTGCCAGCACCGGACCGACAGTCTCCTACGAGCAGTACTTC
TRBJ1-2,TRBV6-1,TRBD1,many,CASIRTGVNYGYTF,TGTGCCAGCATTAGAACAGGGGTTAACTATGGCTACACCTTC
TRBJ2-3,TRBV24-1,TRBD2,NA,CATSGQDGRAISTDTQYF,TGTGCCACCAGTGGTCAGGACGGGAGGGCCATTAGCACAGATACGCAGTATTTT
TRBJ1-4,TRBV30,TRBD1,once,CAWRALRGRYEKLFF,TGTGCCTGGAGAGCGCTCAGGGGGCGTTACGAAAAACTGTTTTTT
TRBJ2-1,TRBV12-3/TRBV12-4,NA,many,CASSLAGGSYNEQFF,TGTGCCAGCAGTTTGGCAGGGGGGTCCTACAATGAGCAGTTCTTC
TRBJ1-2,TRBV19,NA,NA,CASQGGDGYTF,TGTGCCAGTCAGGGCGGCGATGGCTACACCTTC
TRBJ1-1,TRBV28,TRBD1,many,CASSLRQGATEAFF,TGTGCCAGCAGTTTGAGACAGGGGGCCACTGAAGCTTTCTTT
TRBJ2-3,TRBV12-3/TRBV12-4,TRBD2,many,CASSESGRQYF,TGTGCCAGCAGTGAGAGCGGGAGGCAGTATTTT
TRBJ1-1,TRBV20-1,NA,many,CSARSDRPEAFF,TGCAGTGCTAGATCTGACAGGCCGGAAGCTTTCTTT
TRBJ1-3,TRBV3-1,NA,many,CASRFSGNTIYF,TGTGCCAGCAGGTTCTCTGGAAACACCATATATTTT
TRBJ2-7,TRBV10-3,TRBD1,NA,CAIRTTGGGEQYF,TGTGCCATCAGGACCACAGGGGGCGGTGAGCAGTACTTC
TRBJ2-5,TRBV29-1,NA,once,CSSIQGPETQYF,TGCAGCTCAATACAGGGACCGGAGACCCAGTACTTC
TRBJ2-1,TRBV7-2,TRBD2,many,CASSLRSGGYNEQFF,TGTGCCAGCAGCTTACGGTCGGGAGGCTACAATGAGCAGTTCTTC
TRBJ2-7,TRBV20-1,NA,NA,CSAREAGSSYEQYF,TGCAGTGCTAGAGAGGCAGGCAGCTCCTACGAGCAGTACTTC
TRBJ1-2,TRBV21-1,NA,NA,CASSNTYRDRIFPRGYTF,TGTGCCAGCAGCAACACTTACCGGGACAGAATTTTCCCACGGGGCTACACCTTC
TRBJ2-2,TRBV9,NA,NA,CASSVSPSWPGELFF,TGTGCCAGCAGCGTATCCCCAAGTTGGCCCGGGGAGCTGTTTTTT
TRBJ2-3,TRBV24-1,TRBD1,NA,CATSDSLRTGMDTQYF,TGTGCCACCAGTGATTCCCTTAGGACAGGGATGGATACGCAGTATTTT